A single sample gave rise to the 5 T cell receptor beta chains below, sequenced in a study of blood T cell repertoires in COVID-19. The protocol was immunoSEQ multiplex PCR, while the TCRdb copy is restricted to in-frame clones and leaves out a portion. The sample includes 190,000 or so clones, roughly 86% of them seen just once. The sample comprised peripheral blood. Receptor source: a man aged 40-50 years with active or convalescent COVID-19.

There are a few counts of this clone. This rearrangement joins TRBV15 to TRBJ1-5, with no clear D. The germline V and J ends were trimmed by 6 bases and 5 bases, with 14 bases remaining between them. The germline gives CDR1 LNHNV, CDR2 YYDKDF (reference sequence). The CDR3 runs to 14 residues. CDR3 DNA: TGTGCCACCAGGAAGACGAGGGAAGATCAGCCCCAGCATTTT. As protein: CATRKTREDQPQHF.

The chain combines TRBV5-5 with TRBJ1-1; no firm D call. The germline gives CDR1 SGHKS, CDR2 YYEKEE (reference sequence). The CDR3 is made up of 14 amino acids. Deletions cut 4 bases from V and 1 base from J, with 11 bases between. DNA of the CDR3: TGTGCCAGCAGCCGTCCGACTGGGAACACTGAAGCTTTCTTT. Protein product: CASSRPTGNTEAFF.

CDR3 nucleotide sequence: TGTGCCAGCAGCTTGCCCTCCAGGGGCCGAGCTGAAGCTTTCTTT. It yields the protein CASSLPSRGRAEAFF. The V and J genes are TRBV5-6 and TRBJ1-1, with D perhaps TRBD1 (6 bases). Per the germline V gene, CDR1 is SGHDT and CDR2 is YYEEEE. Between the trimmed V and J ends, which lost 1 base and 6 bases, there was a span of 16 bases. This CDR3 contains 15 residues.

The V and J genes are TRBV30 and TRBJ1-5; D uncertain. V was trimmed by 0 bases and J by 1 base, leaving 7 bases between them. From germline, CDR1 is GTSNPN and CDR2 SVGIG (reference sequence). The CDR3 sequence is 14 residues long. DNA of the CDR3: TGTGCCTGGAGTGTTGGGCAAAGCAATCAGCCCCAGCATTTT. Protein sequence: CAWSVGQSNQPQHF.

The rearrangement links TRBV6-1 to TRBJ1-1; D perhaps matches TRBD1 (5 bases). Trimming left V 5 bases short and J 7 bases short, with 14 bases between. This CDR3 has 13 amino acids. Per germline, CDR1 MNHNS and CDR2 SASEGT. DNA for the CDR3: TGTGCCAGCAGTCCCTCCCGGGACTATGAAGCTTTCTTT. This codes for CASSPSRDYEAFF.